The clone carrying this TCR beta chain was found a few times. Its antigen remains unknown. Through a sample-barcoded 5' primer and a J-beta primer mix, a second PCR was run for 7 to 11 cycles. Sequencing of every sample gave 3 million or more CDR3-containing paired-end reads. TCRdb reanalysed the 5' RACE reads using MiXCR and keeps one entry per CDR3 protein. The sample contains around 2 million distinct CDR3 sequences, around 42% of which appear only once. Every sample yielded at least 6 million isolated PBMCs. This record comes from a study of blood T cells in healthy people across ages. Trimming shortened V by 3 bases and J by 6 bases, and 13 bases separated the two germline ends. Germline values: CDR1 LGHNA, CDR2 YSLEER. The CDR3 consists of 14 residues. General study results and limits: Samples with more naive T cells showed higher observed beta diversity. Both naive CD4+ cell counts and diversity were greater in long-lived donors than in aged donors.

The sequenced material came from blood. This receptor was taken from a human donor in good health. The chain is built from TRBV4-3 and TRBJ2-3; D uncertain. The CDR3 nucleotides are TGCGCCAGCAGCCATGCGGCTACCTTGGATACGCAGTATTTT. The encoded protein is CASSHAATLDTQYF.